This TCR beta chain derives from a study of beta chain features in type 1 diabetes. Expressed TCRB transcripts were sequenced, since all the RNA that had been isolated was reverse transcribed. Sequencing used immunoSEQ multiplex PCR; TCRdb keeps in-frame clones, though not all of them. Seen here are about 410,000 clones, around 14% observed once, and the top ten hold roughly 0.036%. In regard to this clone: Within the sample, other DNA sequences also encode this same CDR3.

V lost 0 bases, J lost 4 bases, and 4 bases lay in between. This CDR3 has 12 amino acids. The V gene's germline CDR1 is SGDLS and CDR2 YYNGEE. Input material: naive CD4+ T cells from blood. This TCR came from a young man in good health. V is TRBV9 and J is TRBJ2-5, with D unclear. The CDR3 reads CASSVVGETQYF. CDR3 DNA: TGTGCCAGCAGCGTAGTGGGAGAGACCCAGTACTTC.